This TCR beta chain was retrieved from a study of T cell responses to AZD1222 COVID-19 vaccine. General observations from the study: Regions left unmutated in variants are reportedly the target of nearly half of spike-specific TCRs. Donors were mostly white British, more females; clonal diversity possibly underestimated.

This table comes from immunoSEQ multiplex PCR, and its TCRdb copy is limited to in-frame clones, with some not included. The sample includes approximately 84,000 clones, 70% to 90% of them seen just once. Of note for this clone: The antigen remains unidentified.

The CDR3 totals 14 residues. V shed 6 bases and J shed 0 bases, with 12 bases lying between them. CDR1 is MNHEY, CDR2 SVGAGI, per germline. The sample here was peripheral blood, taken 28 days after the second AZD1222 dose. The clonotype originates from an adult who received the AZD1222 COVID-19 vaccine. V usage is TRBV6-5 and J usage is TRBJ2-7, with a possible D match to TRBD2 (6 bases). CDR3 DNA sequence: TGTGCCAGCAGAGGTGGGGGAGGCTCCTACGAGCAGTACTTC. Translating gives CASRGGGGSYEQYF.